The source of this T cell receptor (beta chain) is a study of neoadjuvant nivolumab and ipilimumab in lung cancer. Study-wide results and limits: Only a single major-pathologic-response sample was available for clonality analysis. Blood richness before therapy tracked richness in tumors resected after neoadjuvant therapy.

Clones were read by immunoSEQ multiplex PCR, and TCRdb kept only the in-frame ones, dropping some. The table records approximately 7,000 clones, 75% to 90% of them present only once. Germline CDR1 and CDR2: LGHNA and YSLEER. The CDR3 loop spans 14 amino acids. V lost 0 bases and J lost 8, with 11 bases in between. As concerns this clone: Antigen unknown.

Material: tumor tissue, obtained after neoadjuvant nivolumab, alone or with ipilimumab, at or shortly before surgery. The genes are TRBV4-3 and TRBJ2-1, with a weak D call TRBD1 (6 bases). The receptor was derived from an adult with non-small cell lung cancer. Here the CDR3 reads CASSQDRGYHEQFF. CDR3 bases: TGCGCCAGCAGCCAAGATAGGGGGTACCATGAGCAGTTCTTC.